This T cell receptor beta chain was sequenced for a study of T-cell memory formation after mild COVID-19. This CDR3 is built from 16 residues. Germline V gives CDR1 SNHLY, CDR2 FYNNEI. Germline trimming cut 3 bases from V and 4 bases from J; bases unmatched to any gene: 10. A single record per CDR3 protein comes from TCRdb applying MiXCR to the 5' RACE reads. The data hold roughly 310,000 distinct CDR3 sequences, with 15% to 20% observed a single time. This clonotype was picked up a small number of times. The sequence derives from a man younger than 35 who had mild COVID-19 (a few samples of this study predate the infection). Cell type and time point are not known. The chain joins TRBV2 to TRBJ1-2; 8 bases line up with TRBD1. Sequenced input: PBMCs or a T cell subset sorted from them (not recorded which). The CDR3 is CASSETRDRKFYGYTF. The CDR3 nucleotides are TGTGCCAGCAGTGAGACCCGGGACAGGAAATTCTATGGCTACACCTTC.